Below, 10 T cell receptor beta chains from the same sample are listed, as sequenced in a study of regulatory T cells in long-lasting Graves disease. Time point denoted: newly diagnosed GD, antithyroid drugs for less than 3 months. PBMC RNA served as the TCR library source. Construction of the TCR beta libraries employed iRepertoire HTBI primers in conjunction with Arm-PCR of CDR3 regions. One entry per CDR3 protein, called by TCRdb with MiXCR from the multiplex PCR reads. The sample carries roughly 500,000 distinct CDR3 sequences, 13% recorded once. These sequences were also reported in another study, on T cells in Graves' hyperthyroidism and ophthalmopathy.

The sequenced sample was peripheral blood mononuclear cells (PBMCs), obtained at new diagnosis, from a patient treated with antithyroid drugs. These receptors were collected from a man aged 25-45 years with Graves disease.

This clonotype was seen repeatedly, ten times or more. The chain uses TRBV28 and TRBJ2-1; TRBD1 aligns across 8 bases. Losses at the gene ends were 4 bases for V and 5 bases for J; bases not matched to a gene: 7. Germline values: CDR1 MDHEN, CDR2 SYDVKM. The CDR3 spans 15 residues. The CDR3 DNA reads TGTGCCAGCAGTTCTTGGACAGGGCCTAACAATGAGCAGTTCTTC. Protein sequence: CASSSWTGPNNEQFF.

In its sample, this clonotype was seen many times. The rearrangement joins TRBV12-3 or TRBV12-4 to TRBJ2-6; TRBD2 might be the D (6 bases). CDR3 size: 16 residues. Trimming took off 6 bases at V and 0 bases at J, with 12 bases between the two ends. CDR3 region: CASSVIAVSGANVLTF. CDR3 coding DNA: TGTGCCAGCAGCGTCATAGCGGTCTCTGGGGCCAACGTCCTGACTTTC.

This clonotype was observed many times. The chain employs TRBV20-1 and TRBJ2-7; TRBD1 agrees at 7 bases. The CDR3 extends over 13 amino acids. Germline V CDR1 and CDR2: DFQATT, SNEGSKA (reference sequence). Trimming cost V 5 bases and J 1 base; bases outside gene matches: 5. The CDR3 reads CSAETGQSYEQYF. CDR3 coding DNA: TGCAGTGCTGAAACGGGACAGTCCTACGAGCAGTACTTC.

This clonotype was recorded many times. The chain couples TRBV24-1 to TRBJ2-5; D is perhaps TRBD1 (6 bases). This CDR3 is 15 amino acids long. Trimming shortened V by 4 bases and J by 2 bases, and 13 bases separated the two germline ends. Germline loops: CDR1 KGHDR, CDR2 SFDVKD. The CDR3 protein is CATSDPDRPQETQYF. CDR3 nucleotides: TGTGCCACCAGTGACCCTGACAGGCCACAAGAGACCCAGTACTTC.

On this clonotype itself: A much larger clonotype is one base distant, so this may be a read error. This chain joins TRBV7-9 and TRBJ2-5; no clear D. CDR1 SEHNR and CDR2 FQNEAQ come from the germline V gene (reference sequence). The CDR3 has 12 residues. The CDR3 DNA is TGTGCCAGCAGCTTCTCGTTCGAGACCCGGTACTTC. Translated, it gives CASSFSFETRYF.

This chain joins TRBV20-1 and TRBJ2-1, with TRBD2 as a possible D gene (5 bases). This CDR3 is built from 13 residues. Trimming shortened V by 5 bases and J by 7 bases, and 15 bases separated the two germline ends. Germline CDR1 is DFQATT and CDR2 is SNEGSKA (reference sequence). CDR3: CSAPTTTRNEQFF. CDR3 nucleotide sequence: TGCAGTGCTCCGACTACTACGCGAAATGAGCAGTTCTTC.

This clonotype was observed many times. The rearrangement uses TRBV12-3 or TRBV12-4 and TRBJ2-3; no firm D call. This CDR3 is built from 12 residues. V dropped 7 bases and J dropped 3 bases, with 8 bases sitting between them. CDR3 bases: TGTGCCAGCACCCAGCGAACAGATACGCAGTATTTT. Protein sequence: CASTQRTDTQYF.

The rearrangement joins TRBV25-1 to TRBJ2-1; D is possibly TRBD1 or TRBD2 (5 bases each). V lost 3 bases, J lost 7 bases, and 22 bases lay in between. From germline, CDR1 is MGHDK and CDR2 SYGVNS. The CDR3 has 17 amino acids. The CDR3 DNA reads TGTGCCAGCAGTGATCGGACGGGGCGCTCCCACTTGAATGAGCAGTTCTTC. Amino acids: CASSDRTGRSHLNEQFF.

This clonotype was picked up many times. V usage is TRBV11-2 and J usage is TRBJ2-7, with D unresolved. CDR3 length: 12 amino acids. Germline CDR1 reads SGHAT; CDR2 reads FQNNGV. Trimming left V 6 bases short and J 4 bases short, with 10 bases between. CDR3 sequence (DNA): TGTGCCAGCAGTTTCGGGCCTTACGAGCAGTACTTC. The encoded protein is CASSFGPYEQYF.

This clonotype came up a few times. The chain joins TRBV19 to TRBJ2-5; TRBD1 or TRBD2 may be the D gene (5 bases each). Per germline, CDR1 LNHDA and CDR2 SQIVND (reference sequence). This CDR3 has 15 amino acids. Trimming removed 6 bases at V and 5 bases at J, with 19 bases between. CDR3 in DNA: TGTGCCAGTAGGAGGGGCATTGACGGGTCGGAGACCCAGTACTTC. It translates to CASRRGIDGSETQYF.